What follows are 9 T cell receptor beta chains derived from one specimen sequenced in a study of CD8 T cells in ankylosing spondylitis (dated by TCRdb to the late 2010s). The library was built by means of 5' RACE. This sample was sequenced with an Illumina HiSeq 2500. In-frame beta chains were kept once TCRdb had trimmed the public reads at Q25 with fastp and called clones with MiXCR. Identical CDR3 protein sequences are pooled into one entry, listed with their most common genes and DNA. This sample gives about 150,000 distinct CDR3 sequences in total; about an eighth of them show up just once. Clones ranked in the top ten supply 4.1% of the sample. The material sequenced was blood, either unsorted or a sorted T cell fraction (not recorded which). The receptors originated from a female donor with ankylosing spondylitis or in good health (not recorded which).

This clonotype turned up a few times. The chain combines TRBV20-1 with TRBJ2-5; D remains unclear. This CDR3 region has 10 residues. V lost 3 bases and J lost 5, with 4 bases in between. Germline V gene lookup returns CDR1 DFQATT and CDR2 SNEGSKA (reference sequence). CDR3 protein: CSASFETQYF. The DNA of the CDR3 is TGCAGTGCTAGTTTCGAGACCCAGTACTTC.

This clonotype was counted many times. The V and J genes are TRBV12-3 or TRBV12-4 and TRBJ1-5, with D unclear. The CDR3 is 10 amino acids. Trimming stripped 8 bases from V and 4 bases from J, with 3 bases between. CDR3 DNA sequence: TGTGCCAGCGGGAATCAGCCCCAGCATTTT. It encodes CASGNQPQHF.

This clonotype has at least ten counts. The CDR3 nucleotides are TGTGCCAGCAGACCGACAGGGGAAGTGGGGGAGCAGTACTTC. Its translation is CASRPTGEVGEQYF. The chain links TRBV5-4 to TRBJ2-7, with 8 nucleotides matching TRBD1. Trimming cost V 5 bases and J 7 bases; bases outside gene matches: 11. This CDR3 has 14 amino acids. The germline gives CDR1 SGHNT, CDR2 YYREEE (reference sequence).

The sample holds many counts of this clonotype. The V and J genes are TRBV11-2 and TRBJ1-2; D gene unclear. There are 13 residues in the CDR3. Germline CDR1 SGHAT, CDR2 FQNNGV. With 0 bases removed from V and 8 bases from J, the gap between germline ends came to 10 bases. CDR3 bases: TGTGCCAGCAGCTTAGAGGGGATTCGAGGCTACACCTTC. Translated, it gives CASSLEGIRGYTF.

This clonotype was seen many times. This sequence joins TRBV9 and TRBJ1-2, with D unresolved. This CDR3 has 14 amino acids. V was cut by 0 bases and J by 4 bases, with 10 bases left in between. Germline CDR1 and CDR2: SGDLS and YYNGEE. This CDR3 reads CASSVDGAPYGYTF. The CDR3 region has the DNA TGTGCCAGCAGCGTAGACGGAGCTCCCTATGGCTACACCTTC. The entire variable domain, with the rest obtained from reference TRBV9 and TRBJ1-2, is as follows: DSGVTQTPKHLITATGQRVTLRCSPRSGDLSVYWYQQSLDQGLQFLIQYYNGEERAKGNILERFSAQQFPDLHSELNLSSLELGDSALYFCASSVDGAPYGYTFGSGTRLTVV.

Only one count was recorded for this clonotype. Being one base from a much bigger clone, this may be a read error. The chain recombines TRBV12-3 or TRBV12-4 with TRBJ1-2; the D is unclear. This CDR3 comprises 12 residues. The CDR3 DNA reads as TGTGCCGGCAGTTTGGCGCTTCTTGGCTACACCTTC. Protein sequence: CAGSLALLGYTF.

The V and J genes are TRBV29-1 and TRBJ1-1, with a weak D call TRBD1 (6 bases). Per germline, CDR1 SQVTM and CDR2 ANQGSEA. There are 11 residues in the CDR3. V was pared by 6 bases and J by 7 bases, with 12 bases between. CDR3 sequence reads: CSVAGQIEAFF. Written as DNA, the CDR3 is TGCAGCGTGGCTGGACAGATTGAAGCTTTCTTT.

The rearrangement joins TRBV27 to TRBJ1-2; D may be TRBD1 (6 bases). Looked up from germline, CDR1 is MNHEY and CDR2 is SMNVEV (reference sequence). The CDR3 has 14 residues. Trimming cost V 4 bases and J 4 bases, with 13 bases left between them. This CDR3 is CASSSRDTLYGYTF. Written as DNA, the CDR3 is TGTGCCAGCAGTTCCCGGGACACACTCTATGGCTACACCTTC.

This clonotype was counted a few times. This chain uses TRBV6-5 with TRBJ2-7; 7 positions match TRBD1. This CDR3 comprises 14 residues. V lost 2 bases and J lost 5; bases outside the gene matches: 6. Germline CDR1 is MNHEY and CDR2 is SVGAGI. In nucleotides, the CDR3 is TGTGCCAGCAGTTACCTAAGGGGGCGCGACGAGCAGTACTTC. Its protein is CASSYLRGRDEQYF.